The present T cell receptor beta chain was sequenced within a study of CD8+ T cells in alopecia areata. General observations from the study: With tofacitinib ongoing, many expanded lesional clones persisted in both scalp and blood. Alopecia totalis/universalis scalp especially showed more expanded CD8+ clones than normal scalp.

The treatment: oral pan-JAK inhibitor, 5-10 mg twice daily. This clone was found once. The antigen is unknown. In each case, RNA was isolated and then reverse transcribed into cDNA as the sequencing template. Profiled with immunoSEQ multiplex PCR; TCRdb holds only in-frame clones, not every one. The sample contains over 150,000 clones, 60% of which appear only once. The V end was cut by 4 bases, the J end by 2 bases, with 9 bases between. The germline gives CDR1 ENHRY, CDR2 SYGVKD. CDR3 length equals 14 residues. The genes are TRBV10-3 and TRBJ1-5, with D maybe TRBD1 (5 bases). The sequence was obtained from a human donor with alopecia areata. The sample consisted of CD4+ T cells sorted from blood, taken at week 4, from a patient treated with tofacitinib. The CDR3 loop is CAISGSGGNQPQHF. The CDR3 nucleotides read TGTGCCATCAGTGGTTCGGGGGGCAATCAGCCCCAGCATTTT.